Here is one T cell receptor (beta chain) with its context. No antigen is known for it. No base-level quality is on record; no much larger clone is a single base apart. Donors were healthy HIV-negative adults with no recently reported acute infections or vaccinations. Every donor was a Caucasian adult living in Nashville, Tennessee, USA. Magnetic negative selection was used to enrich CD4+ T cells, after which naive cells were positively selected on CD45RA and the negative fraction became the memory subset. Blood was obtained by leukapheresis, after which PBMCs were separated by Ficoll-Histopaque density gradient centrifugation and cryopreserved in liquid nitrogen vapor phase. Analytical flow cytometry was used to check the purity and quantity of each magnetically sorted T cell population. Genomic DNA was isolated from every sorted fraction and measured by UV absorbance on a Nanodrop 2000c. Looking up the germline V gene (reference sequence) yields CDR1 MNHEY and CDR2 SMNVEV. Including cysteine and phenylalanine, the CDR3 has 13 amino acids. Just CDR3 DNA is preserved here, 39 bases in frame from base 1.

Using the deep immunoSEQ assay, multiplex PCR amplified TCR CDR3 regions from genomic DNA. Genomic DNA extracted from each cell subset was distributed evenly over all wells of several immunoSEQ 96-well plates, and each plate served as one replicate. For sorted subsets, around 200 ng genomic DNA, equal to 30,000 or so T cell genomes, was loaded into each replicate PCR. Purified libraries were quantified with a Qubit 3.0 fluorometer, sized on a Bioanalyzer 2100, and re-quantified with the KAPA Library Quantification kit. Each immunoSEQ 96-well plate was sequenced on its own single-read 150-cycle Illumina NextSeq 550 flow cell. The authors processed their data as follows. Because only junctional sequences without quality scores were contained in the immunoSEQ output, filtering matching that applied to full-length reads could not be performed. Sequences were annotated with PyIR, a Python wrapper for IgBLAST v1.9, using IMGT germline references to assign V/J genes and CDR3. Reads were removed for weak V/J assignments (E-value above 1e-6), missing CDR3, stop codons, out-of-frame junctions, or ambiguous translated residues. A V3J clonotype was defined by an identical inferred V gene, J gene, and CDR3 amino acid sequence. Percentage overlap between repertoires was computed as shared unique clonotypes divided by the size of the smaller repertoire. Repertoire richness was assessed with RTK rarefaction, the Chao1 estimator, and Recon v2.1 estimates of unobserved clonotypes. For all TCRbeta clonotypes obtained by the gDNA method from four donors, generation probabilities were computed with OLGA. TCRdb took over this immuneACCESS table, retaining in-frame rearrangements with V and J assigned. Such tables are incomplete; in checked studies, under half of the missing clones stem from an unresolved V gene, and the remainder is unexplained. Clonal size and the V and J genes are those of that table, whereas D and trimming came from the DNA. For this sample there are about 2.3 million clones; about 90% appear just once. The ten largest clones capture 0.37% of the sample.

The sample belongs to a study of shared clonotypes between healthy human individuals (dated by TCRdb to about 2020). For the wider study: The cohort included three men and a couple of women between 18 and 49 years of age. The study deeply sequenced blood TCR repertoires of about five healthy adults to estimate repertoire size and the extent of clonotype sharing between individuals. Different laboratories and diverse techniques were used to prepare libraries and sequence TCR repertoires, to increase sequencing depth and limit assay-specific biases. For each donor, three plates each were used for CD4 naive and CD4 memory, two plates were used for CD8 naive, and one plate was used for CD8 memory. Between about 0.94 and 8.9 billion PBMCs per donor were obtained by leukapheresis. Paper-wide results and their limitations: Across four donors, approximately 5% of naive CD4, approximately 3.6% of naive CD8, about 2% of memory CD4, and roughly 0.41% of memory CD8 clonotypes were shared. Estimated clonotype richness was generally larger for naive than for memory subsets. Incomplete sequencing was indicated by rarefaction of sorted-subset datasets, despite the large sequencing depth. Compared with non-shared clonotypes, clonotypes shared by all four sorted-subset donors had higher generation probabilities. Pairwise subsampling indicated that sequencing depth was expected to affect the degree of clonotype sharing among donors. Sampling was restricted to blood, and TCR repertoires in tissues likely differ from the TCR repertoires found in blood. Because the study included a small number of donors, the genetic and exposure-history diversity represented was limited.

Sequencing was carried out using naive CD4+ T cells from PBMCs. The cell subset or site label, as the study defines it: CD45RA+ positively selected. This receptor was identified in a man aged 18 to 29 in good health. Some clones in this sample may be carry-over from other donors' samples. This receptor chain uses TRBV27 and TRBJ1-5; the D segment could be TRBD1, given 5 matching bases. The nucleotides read TGTGCGTCTAAGGGGTATGACAATCAGCCCCAGCATTTT. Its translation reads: CASKGYDNQPQHF.